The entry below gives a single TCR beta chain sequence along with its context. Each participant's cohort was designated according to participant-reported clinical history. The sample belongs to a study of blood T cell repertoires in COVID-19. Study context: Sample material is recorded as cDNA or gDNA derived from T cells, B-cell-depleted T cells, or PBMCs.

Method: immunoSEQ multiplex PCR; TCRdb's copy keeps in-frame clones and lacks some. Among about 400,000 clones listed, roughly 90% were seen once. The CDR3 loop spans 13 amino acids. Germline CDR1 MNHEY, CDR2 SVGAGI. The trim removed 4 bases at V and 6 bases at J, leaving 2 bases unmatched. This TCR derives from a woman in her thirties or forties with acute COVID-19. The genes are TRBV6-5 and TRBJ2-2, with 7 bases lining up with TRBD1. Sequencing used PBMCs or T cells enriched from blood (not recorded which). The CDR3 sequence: CASSFTGAGELFF. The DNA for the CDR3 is TGTGCCAGCAGTTTCACAGGGGCCGGGGAGCTGTTTTTT.